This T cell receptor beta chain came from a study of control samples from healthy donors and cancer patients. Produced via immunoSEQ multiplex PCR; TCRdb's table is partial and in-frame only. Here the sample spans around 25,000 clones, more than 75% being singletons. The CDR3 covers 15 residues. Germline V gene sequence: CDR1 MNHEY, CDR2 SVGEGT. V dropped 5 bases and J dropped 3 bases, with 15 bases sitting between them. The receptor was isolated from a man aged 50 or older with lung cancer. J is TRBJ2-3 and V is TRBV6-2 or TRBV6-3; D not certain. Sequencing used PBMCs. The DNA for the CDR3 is TGTGCCAGCAGTCAACGGGTAATTCGGACAGATACGCAGTATTTT. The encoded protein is CASSQRVIRTDTQYF.